The subject of this entry is one TCR beta chain. Antigen specificity is unknown. This entry is derived from a study of cytomegalovirus exposure and HLA in healthy donors. The CDR3 is 15 amino acids. Primers for the PCR totalled 60 Vbeta and 13 Jbeta. Measured with immunoSEQ multiplex PCR; TCRdb has only the in-frame clones, and not every one. The repertoire table contains 150,000 or so clones. Study-wide points: Beyond CMV serostatus, there was no information to go on about immune exposure. DRB1 had the most TCR associations and HLA-C the fewest, a later analysis found, with rates varying by HLA locus. Later analysis found that TCR beta chains associated with HLA were more clonally expanded than other, equally common chains. Cytomegalovirus association was assigned to under 200 TCR beta chains.

Input material: PBMCs. The receptor was isolated from a woman aged 18-29 years in good health and CMV-seronegative. The V and J genes are TRBV21-1 and TRBJ2-7; the table's D call, TRBD2, has no DNA check behind it. TRBV21-1 is a pseudogene segment. The CDR3 spells CASSNPLGGRVEQYF. The DNA of the CDR3 is TGTGCCAGCAGCAATCCCCTAGGCGGGAGGGTTGAGCAGTACTTC.